This entry describes one T cell receptor beta chain. Its antigen is not yet known. The record has no base qualities; no much larger clone is one base away. The record originates from a study of CD8 T cells in Susac syndrome (dated by TCRdb to the late 2010s). At the level of the whole study: Whether CD8+ T cell activation and differentiation in Susac syndrome was antigen driven was tested using repertoire sequencing. CD8+ T cell repertoire clonality was compared between approximately 12 healthy donors, about 14 Susac syndrome patients and 15 multiple sclerosis patients. Here is what the overall study found, with its caveats: The number of individuals in the TCR sequencing and HLA analysis was recognized as being relatively small.

High-throughput TCR beta sequencing profiled peripheral blood CD8+ and CD4+ T cells from healthy donors, Susac syndrome patients and multiple sclerosis patients. Healthy donors were age- and sex-matched controls. Bulk CD8+ and CD4+ T cells were purified by magnetic negative isolation, while CD8+ TEMRA cells were enriched using FACS. Blood was drawn into EDTA tubes, processed within 24 hours, and PBMCs were isolated by density gradient centrifugation. PBMCs intended for TCR sequencing were cryopreserved in liquid nitrogen and were subsequently thawed in a 37 degrees C water bath. The sorted or isolated CD4+, CD8+ and CD8+ TEMRA cells had a purity of 90% or higher. The CDR3 holds 15 amino acids from the cysteine to the phenylalanine. The DNA shown is the 45-base CDR3, in frame from base 1. The germline V gene sets CDR1 to SGHVS and CDR2 to FQNEAQ. Here V drops 3 bases and J drops 5 bases, and the junction holds 7 bases not matched to any gene.

RNA was extracted using the RNeasy kit, and about 0.5 to 1 ug of the RNA was reverse transcribed with random hexamers. The immunoSEQ multiplex PCR assay, which covers 54 Vbeta and 13 Jbeta segments, was used to amplify TCR beta CDR3 regions. PCR amplification bias was corrected using a synthetic template baseline for primer optimization and computational correction. Processing in the source paper ran as follows. Only productive sequences were kept, with reads annotated to V, D and J genes according to IMGT and analyzed in immunoSEQ Analyzer. Clonality was computed as one minus Shannon entropy normalized by log2 of the number of productive unique sequences. For each patient and control, public and private clones were evaluated among the 100 most prevalent clones. Susac-specific clones were defined as absent from healthy and MS cohorts, 1052 published viral clones and other ImmuneACCESS disease sequences. TCRdb itself trimmed the public reads at Q25 with fastp, ran MiXCR and retained productive beta chains. Merged by CDR3 protein, the rows form single entries marked with the most common genes and DNA. What appears here as the V and J calls and clone size reflects TCRdb's work, not the paper's. For this sample the table gives 130,000 to 150,000 distinct CDR3 sequences, of which about 93% were detected only once. Jointly, the top ten make up approximately 0.3% of the sample.

The clonotype was recovered from a human donor in good health. Recombination joined TRBV7-8 with TRBJ1-1, with TRBD1 identical over 9 junction bases. Sequencing input: CD8+ T cells from PBMCs. The DNA sequence is TGTGCCAGCAGCTTTGGGACAGGGAGTCGAACTGAAGCTTTCTTT. It is translated as CASSFGTGSRTEAFF.